The 10 T cell receptor beta chains below were found in one sample sequenced in a study of shared clonotypes between healthy human individuals. Naive CD8 cells lacked CD45RO, underwent positive selection for CCR7 and left out terminally differentiated effector memory CD45RA+ cells. Using immunoSEQ multiplex PCR, the repertoire was profiled, and TCRdb retains in-frame clones only, with some absent. Among about 2.1 million clones listed, around 93% were seen once. Material: naive CD8+ T cells from PBMCs. Receptors were obtained from a man aged 18 to 30 in good health. Some clones in this sample may be carry-over from other donors' samples.

This rearrangement joins TRBV4-1 to TRBJ2-7, with TRBD2 identical over 10 bases. The germline CDR1 and CDR2 sequences are MGHRA and YSYEKL. The length of the CDR3 is 17 residues. V gave up 5 bases and J gave up 4 bases; unmatched junction bases: 14. In DNA form, the CDR3 reads TGCGCCAGCAGCGCGCATCCCGGGACTAGCGAGATATACGAGCAGTACTTC. It yields the protein CASSAHPGTSEIYEQYF.

This chain links TRBV4-1 with TRBJ1-1; D may be TRBD1 (5 bases). This CDR3 spans 15 amino acids. Trimming cost V 4 bases and J 6 bases, with 18 bases left between them. Germline lookup yields CDR1 MGHRA and CDR2 YSYEKL. This CDR3 reads CASSPGGGRVAEAFF. The CDR3, as DNA: TGCGCCAGCAGCCCCGGGGGGGGAAGGGTGGCTGAAGCTTTCTTT.

This chain joins TRBV7-9 and TRBJ2-3; D is perhaps TRBD1 or TRBD2 (7 bases each). Germline V gives CDR1 SEHNR, CDR2 FQNEAQ (reference sequence). CDR3 size: 15 residues. With 5 bases removed from V and 4 bases from J, the gap between germline ends came to 16 bases. DNA for the CDR3: TGTGCCAGCAGCCCCAGGGAGGGGGCCGCAGATACGCAGTATTTT. It yields the protein CASSPREGAADTQYF.

The chain employs TRBV29-1 and TRBJ2-5; TRBD2 aligns across 10 bases. J gave up 5 bases and V 6 bases, and 9 bases lay outside the gene matches. The germline CDR1 and CDR2 sequences are SQVTM and ANQGSEA. The CDR3 is 14 amino acids. The CDR3 reads CSVGLAGETETQYF. The DNA of the CDR3 is TGCAGCGTCGGCCTAGCGGGAGAAACGGAGACCCAGTACTTC.

The V gene is TRBV5-6, the J gene TRBJ2-7; 8 bases agree with TRBD1. CDR1 is SGHDT and CDR2 is YYEEEE in the germline V gene. After removal of 4 bases from V and 3 bases from J, the junction contained 6 bases not matched to a gene. The CDR3 has 14 residues. CDR3 region: CASSPQGEVYEQYF. The CDR3 DNA follows: TGTGCCAGCAGCCCACAGGGGGAGGTCTACGAGCAGTACTTC.

About this clone: Different DNA sequences within this sample yield the same CDR3. The CDR3 coding sequence is TGTGCCAGCAGCGCTTCCGGAGGGTACGAGCAGTACTTC. Its translation: CASSASGGYEQYF. This rearrangement joins TRBV9 to TRBJ2-7, with D maybe TRBD2 (6 bases). This CDR3 is 13 amino acids long. Germline assignment: CDR1 SGDLS and CDR2 YYNGEE. V was cut by 3 bases and J by 4 bases, with 11 bases left in between. Full variable domain (missing parts from reference TRBV9 and TRBJ2-7): DSGVTQTPKHLITATGQRVTLRCSPRSGDLSVYWYQQSLDQGLQFLIQYYNGEERAKGNILERFSAQQFPDLHSELNLSSLELGDSALYFCASSASGGYEQYFGPGTRLTVT.

Concerning this clone itself: The sample contains more than one DNA sequence encoding this CDR3. The chain has TRBV5-1 and TRBJ2-7, with 7 bases that match TRBD2. The length of the CDR3 is 14 residues. Germline CDR1 reads SGHRS; CDR2 reads YFSETQ. The J segment lost 3 bases and the V segment lost 0 bases, leaving 3 bases of the junction unmatched. CDR3 loop: CASSLEGGVYEQYF. Here the CDR3 DNA reads TGCGCCAGCAGCTTGGAGGGAGGGGTCTACGAGCAGTACTTC.

The rearrangement uses TRBV27 and TRBJ1-4, with D unclear. Germline lookup yields CDR1 MNHEY and CDR2 SMNVEV (reference sequence). This CDR3 spans 13 amino acids. V was shortened by 6 bases and J by 6 bases, with 11 bases between the two germline ends. Here the CDR3 reads CASRGYGDEKLFF. The CDR3 nucleotides read TGTGCCAGCAGGGGATACGGCGATGAAAAACTGTTTTTT.

This chain connects TRBV7-3 to TRBJ2-1; D gene uncertain. The V and J ends lost 5 bases and 0 bases respectively, with 14 bases between them. The germline CDR1 and CDR2 sequences are SGHTA and FQGTGA. The CDR3 runs to 16 residues. The CDR3 spells CASSLLLTPSYNEQFF. CDR3 nucleotides: TGTGCCAGCAGCCTCCTTCTTACACCCTCCTACAATGAGCAGTTCTTC.

V usage is TRBV7-8 and J usage is TRBJ1-2; D is uncertain. The CDR3 has 14 amino acids. Germline V gene data show CDR1 as SGHVS and CDR2 as FQNEAQ. Deletions cut 4 bases from V and 8 bases from J, with 17 bases between. In nucleotides, the CDR3 is TGTGCCAGCAGCTCGGACGGACTCTTCGTAGGCTACACCTTC. This encodes CASSSDGLFVGYTF.